The 27 T cell receptor beta chains below come from one sample, sequenced in a study of regulatory T cells in long-lasting Graves disease. The time point denotes: newly diagnosed GD, antithyroid drugs for less than 3 months. Isolated PBMC RNA provided the starting material for the TCR library. TCR beta libraries were built with iRepertoire HTBI primers and Arm-PCR of CDR3 regions. Each CDR3 protein gets one entry after TCRdb re-called the multiplex PCR reads with MiXCR. The sample shows about 200,000 distinct CDR3 sequences, approximately 18% of them seen only once. This sample also belongs to another study, concerning T cells in Graves' hyperthyroidism and ophthalmopathy.

The material was peripheral blood mononuclear cells (PBMCs), obtained at new diagnosis, from a patient treated with antithyroid drugs. All receptors come from a woman younger than 45 with Graves disease.

In DNA, the CDR3 is TGCAGTGCTAGGGGACAGGGGGCGGACGAGCAGTACGTC. Translating gives CSARGQGADEQYV. The chain uses TRBV20-1 and TRBJ2-7, with TRBD1 identical over 12 bases. The V segment lost 3 bases and the J segment 5 bases; nucleotides outside the gene matches: 2. The CDR3 has 13 residues. CDR1 and CDR2 (germline): DFQATT, SNEGSKA (reference sequence).

This clonotype was observed at least ten times. The gene calls are TRBV15 and TRBJ2-5, with TRBD1 identical over 7 bases. CDR1 and CDR2 (germline): LNHNV, YYDKDF (reference sequence). The J segment lost 4 bases and the V segment lost 5 bases, leaving 13 bases of the junction unmatched. This CDR3 comprises 16 residues. Written as DNA, the CDR3 is TGTGCCACCAGCCCCGAACGGCAGGGGGTGGGAGAGACCCAGTACTTC. Its protein product is CATSPERQGVGETQYF.

CDR3 sequence reads: CSANAAVSYEQYF. DNA of the CDR3: TGCAGTGCTAACGCGGCTGTCTCCTACGAGCAGTACTTC. The chain links TRBV20-1 to TRBJ2-7; unclear D gene. Between the trimmed V and J ends, which lost 4 bases and 0 bases, there was a span of 10 bases. This CDR3 is built from 13 residues. The germline CDR1 and CDR2 sequences are DFQATT and SNEGSKA (reference sequence).

The V call is TRBV20-1, the J call TRBJ1-5; D not resolved. Looked up from germline, CDR1 is DFQATT and CDR2 is SNEGSKA (reference sequence). CDR3 size: 17 residues. V was shortened by 3 bases and J by 0 bases, with 18 bases between the two germline ends. The CDR3 loop reads CSASRQDQKYSNQPQHF. The CDR3, as DNA: TGCAGTGCTAGTAGGCAGGATCAAAAATATAGCAATCAGCCCCAGCATTTT.

The sample holds many counts of this clonotype. The rearrangement uses TRBV24-1 and TRBJ1-5, with 11 bases lining up with TRBD1. Germline V lookup: CDR1 KGHDR, CDR2 SFDVKD. CDR3 size: 16 residues. With V trimmed by 7 bases and J by 4 bases, 8 bases remained unmatched. The CDR3 DNA is TGTGCCACCAGCCCGGACAGGGGGCGATTTAATCAGCCCCAGCATTTT. Translating gives CATSPDRGRFNQPQHF.

This clonotype appeared many times. The genes are TRBV28 and TRBJ2-4; D is unclear. The length of the CDR3 is 13 residues. With 3 bases removed from V and 3 bases from J, the gap between germline ends came to 6 bases. In germline, CDR1 is MDHEN, CDR2 SYDVKM. The CDR3 DNA reads TGTGCCAGCAGTTTGGACGGCAAAAACATTCAGTACTTC. Translating it yields CASSLDGKNIQYF.

This clonotype was seen repeatedly, ten times or more. The rearrangement uses TRBV24-1 and TRBJ2-5, with 16 positions matching TRBD2. The CDR3 runs to 15 residues. Per germline, CDR1 KGHDR and CDR2 SFDVKD. With V trimmed by 5 bases and J by 9 bases, 5 bases remained unmatched. The CDR3 DNA follows: TGTGCCACCAGTGGCCAGGGACTAGCGGGAGGGCCCCAGTACTTC. This codes for CATSGQGLAGGPQYF.

This clonotype was observed many times. The V gene is TRBV14, the J gene TRBJ1-1; D ambiguous. The CDR3 covers 14 residues. Trimming removed 1 base from V and 2 bases from J, with 8 bases in between. Germline lookup yields CDR1 SGHDN and CDR2 FVKESK. The CDR3 loop reads CASSQVAGNTEAFF. CDR3 nucleotides: TGTGCCAGCAGCCAAGTAGCGGGTAACACTGAAGCTTTCTTT.

The rearrangement links TRBV27 to TRBJ2-7; 7 bases fit TRBD1. The germline V gene has CDR1 MNHEY and CDR2 SMNVEV (reference sequence). V shed 2 bases, J shed 3 bases, and the junction held 1 base outside the gene matches. The CDR3 sequence is 13 residues long. The CDR3 loop reads CASSLQGDYEQYF. CDR3 DNA sequence: TGTGCCAGCAGTTTACAGGGGGACTACGAGCAGTACTTC.

This clonotype was detected ten times or more. The chain links TRBV28 to TRBJ2-3; TRBD2 is a possible D gene (5 bases). There are 14 residues in the CDR3. The V gene lost 5 bases and the J gene lost 1 base, with 10 bases spanning the gap. Germline values: CDR1 MDHEN, CDR2 SYDVKM. The DNA of the CDR3 is TGTGCCAGCAGTGCTAGCAGCCGCACAGATACGCAGTATTTT. Protein sequence: CASSASSRTDTQYF.

The chain combines TRBV3-1 with TRBJ2-7; 7 bases agree with TRBD1. This CDR3 has 15 residues. V gave up 3 bases and J gave up 2 bases; unmatched junction bases: 7. CDR1 LGHDT and CDR2 YNNKEL come from the germline V gene (reference sequence). The CDR3 protein is CASSQVWDSAYEQYF. CDR3 coding DNA: TGTGCCAGCAGCCAGGTTTGGGACAGTGCCTACGAGCAGTACTTC.

In its sample, this clonotype was seen many times. The chain joins TRBV11-3 to TRBJ2-2; a weak D match, TRBD1 (6 bases). V dropped 5 bases and J dropped 1 base, with 8 bases sitting between them. The CDR3 has 14 amino acids. Germline V gene sequence: CDR1 SGHNT, CDR2 YENEEA. The CDR3 bases are TGTGCCAGCAGCCTACAGGGGAACACCGGGGAGCTGTTTTTT. Its protein product is CASSLQGNTGELFF.

This clonotype showed up many times. The CDR3: CASSLGSGNTIYF. In DNA, the CDR3 is TGTGCCAGCAGCTTAGGGTCTGGAAACACCATATATTTT. This sequence joins TRBV7-2 and TRBJ1-3; D gene unclear. Germline CDR1 is SGHTA and CDR2 is FQGNSA. The CDR3 has 13 residues. V lost 1 base to trimming and J lost 1 base, with 2 bases between them.

This clonotype showed up many times. The gene calls are TRBV28 and TRBJ1-2; D unresolved. The CDR3 extends over 15 amino acids. V gave up 6 bases and J gave up 1 base, with 15 bases separating them. Germline V gives CDR1 MDHEN, CDR2 SYDVKM. The CDR3 coding sequence is TGTGCCAGCAGCCCCGCGGAGGAGAATAACTATGGCTACACCTTC. The encoded protein is CASSPAEENNYGYTF.

This clonotype was found many times. The chain combines TRBV12-3 or TRBV12-4 with TRBJ2-7; D possibly corresponds to TRBD2 (5 bases). V lost 3 bases and J 1 base, leaving 16 bases between the germline ends. The CDR3 sequence is 16 residues long. Here the CDR3 DNA reads TGTGCCAGCAGTTTTTCCGAGGGATACACTTCCTACGAGCAGTACTTC. Its protein is CASSFSEGYTSYEQYF.

This rearrangement joins TRBV27 to TRBJ1-1, with 7 bases matching TRBD1. The germline gives CDR1 MNHEY, CDR2 SMNVEV (reference sequence). The CDR3 length is 14 residues. Unmatched junction bases numbered 2, after V lost 3 bases and J lost 1 base. The CDR3 loop is CASSFKGANTEAFF. The CDR3 coding sequence is TGTGCCAGCAGTTTTAAGGGGGCGAACACTGAAGCTTTCTTT.

This clonotype was picked up many times. The chain employs TRBV20-1 and TRBJ2-5; 10 positions match TRBD2. J gave up 7 bases and V 5 bases, and 16 bases lay outside the gene matches. There are 16 residues in the CDR3. Per the germline V gene, CDR1 is DFQATT and CDR2 is SNEGSKA (reference sequence). This CDR3 reads CSAGTLAGAFQGTQYF. The CDR3 nucleotides are TGCAGTGCTGGAACCCTAGCGGGAGCGTTTCAGGGGACCCAGTACTTC.

This clonotype was seen ten or more times. The chain joins TRBV7-8 to TRBJ2-7; 8 positions agree with TRBD1. The CDR3 contains 13 residues. The germline V gene encodes CDR1 SGHVS and CDR2 FQNEAQ. V dropped 1 base and J dropped 6; count of bases not matched to a gene: 2. CDR3 DNA: TGTGCCAGCAGCTTAGGGGACAGGCCCGAGCAGTACTTC. This sequence encodes CASSLGDRPEQYF.

This clonotype showed up many times. This sequence joins TRBV20-1 and TRBJ1-5; possible D gene TRBD1, 6 bases. Per the germline V gene, CDR1 is DFQATT and CDR2 is SNEGSKA (reference sequence). The CDR3 length is 15 residues. Trimming pared 5 bases from V and 2 bases from J, leaving 16 bases between. The CDR3 nucleotides read TGCAGTGCTCCCTTGGGGGAGGGGGGCAATCAGCCCCAGCATTTT. Translated, it gives CSAPLGEGGNQPQHF.

This clonotype came up many times. J is TRBJ2-5 and V is TRBV6-9; the D gene is possibly TRBD1 (5 bases). The CDR3 spans 13 residues. Germline CDR1 and CDR2: MNHGY and SVAAGI. The V end was cut by 4 bases, the J end by 5 bases, with 11 bases between. The CDR3: CASSSQGWETQYF. The CDR3 DNA reads as TGTGCCAGCAGTTCGCAGGGTTGGGAGACCCAGTACTTC.

This clonotype was picked up many times. This chain connects TRBV6-2 or TRBV6-3 to TRBJ2-7; 13 bases agree with TRBD2. Germline-derived CDR1 and CDR2 are MNHEY and SVGEGT. CDR3 length: 16 residues. V lost 8 bases to trimming and J lost 9 bases; unmatched junction nucleotides: 16. The CDR3 is CASSDSSTSGRAGQYF. The CDR3 DNA reads TGTGCCAGCTCCGACAGCAGCACTAGCGGGAGGGCCGGGCAGTACTTC.

This clonotype was seen repeatedly, ten times or more. The chain employs TRBV19 and TRBJ2-3; perhaps TRBD2 as D (7 bases). Between the trimmed V and J ends, which lost 9 bases and 3 bases, there was a span of 13 bases. Germline V gene data show CDR1 as LNHDA and CDR2 as SQIVND (reference sequence). CDR3 size: 13 residues. The DNA of the CDR3 is TGTGCCAGCTCGGGGGGCGTGACAGATACGCAGTATTTT. Translating gives CASSGGVTDTQYF.

This clonotype was seen at least ten times. The J gene is TRBJ2-2, the V gene TRBV4-2, with TRBD2 identical over 13 bases. Germline V gives CDR1 LGHNA, CDR2 YNFKEQ. V lost 2 bases and J lost 6; bases outside the gene matches: 3. The CDR3 has 16 residues. The CDR3 here is CASSQRTSGGAGELFF. CDR3 bases: TGTGCCAGCAGCCAACGAACTAGCGGGGGGGCCGGGGAGCTGTTTTTT.

The table lists this clonotype with many counts. The chain recombines TRBV27 with TRBJ1-1; 10 bases are shared with TRBD1. V was pared by 5 bases and J by 5 bases, with 5 bases of the junction left unmatched. Germline V gives CDR1 MNHEY, CDR2 SMNVEV (reference sequence). The CDR3 runs 14 residues. In DNA form, the CDR3 reads TGTGCCAGCAGTAGACAGGGGGCTGGGACTGAAGCTTTCTTT. Its protein product is CASSRQGAGTEAFF.

This clonotype was counted ten times or more. The chain is built from TRBV7-9 and TRBJ2-1, with D tentatively TRBD2 (7 bases). V was clipped by 2 bases and J by 0 bases, with 14 bases between them. Germline-derived CDR1 and CDR2 are SEHNR and FQNEAQ (reference sequence). The CDR3 length is 17 residues. The CDR3 region is CASSLKGDYSSYNEQFF. The CDR3 DNA is TGTGCCAGCAGCTTAAAGGGGGACTATAGCTCCTACAATGAGCAGTTCTTC.

Many counts were recorded for this clonotype. DNA for the CDR3: TGTGCCAGCAGCCGTCCCGGATCCTTGGGGGACTCTGGAAACACCATATATTTT. Encoded protein: CASSRPGSLGDSGNTIYF. V and J are TRBV5-6 and TRBJ1-3, with D tentatively TRBD1 (5 bases). CDR3 size: 18 residues. V was cut by 4 bases and J by 0 bases, with 20 bases left in between. CDR1 SGHDT and CDR2 YYEEEE come from the germline V gene.

This clonotype was counted ten times or more. This chain joins TRBV11-2 and TRBJ2-7, with 7 bases matching TRBD1. CDR3 size: 16 residues. The germline V gene has CDR1 SGHAT and CDR2 FQNNGV. Germline trimming cut 5 bases from V and 2 bases from J; bases unmatched to any gene: 12. In DNA, the CDR3 is TGTGCCAGCAGCCCTATCAACAGGGGCGGAACCTACGAGCAGTACTTC. Its translation is CASSPINRGGTYEQYF.